This record looks at one T cell receptor (beta chain) sequence and its context. Its target antigen remains unknown. Base-call qualities are not available, and no considerably larger clone is one nucleotide away. This sample is part of a study of low-dose radiotherapy and immunotherapy resistance in tumors (dated by TCRdb to 2021 to 2024). Broadly, across the study: Patients in Cohort 1 were given 0.5 Gy per fraction every 2 weeks, and the prescribed total PTV dose was 6.5 Gy. In Cohort 2, 1 Gy per fraction was delivered every two weeks, for a total of 13 Gy over 26 weeks. Patients were given nivolumab as a 240 mg flat dose every two weeks and ipilimumab at 1 mg/kg every six weeks, with both drugs delivered intravenously. Cyclophosphamide 200 mg/m2 was given intravenously every two weeks, one day before each radiation and immunotherapy administration. Aspirin 300 mg was taken orally once daily by patients for four cycles, starting on cycle 1 day 1. The trial did not randomize participants into treatment groups. The translational analysis covered eight patients: three from the first dose cohort and the first five from the second dose cohort.

The donors took part in RACIN, a single-arm, phase I, dose-escalation trial that combined nivolumab, ipilimumab, aspirin, low-dose cyclophosphamide and low-dose radiotherapy. Patients were eligible if they had advanced solid tumors that were TIL-negative. To make first-strand cDNA, Superscript III was used along with a set of TRAV- and TRBV-specific primers so that both the TCRalpha and TCRbeta chains were covered. TCRs were amplified for about 19 PCR cycles with Phusion, using a constant-region primer paired with the adapter attached to the V primers. The MessageAmp II aRNA Amplification Kit was used to amplify the isolated mRNA, with in vitro transcription run for about 15 hours at 37 degrees C. mRNA for TCR sequencing was isolated with the Dynabeads mRNA DIRECT Purification Kit. A second 25-cycle Phusion PCR added indexed Illumina adapters, and products were purified with AMPure XP beads. As for the original processing: Using custom Perl scripts, TCR sequences that encoded the same protein were pooled, out-of-frame sequences were dropped, and the abundance of each clonotype was calculated. The analysis excluded TCR sequences that were supported by just one read. Repertoire metrics included Shannon entropy, Gini index, clonality, richness, and frequency of TCRs shared between repertoires. The public reads were reprocessed in TCRdb via fastp at Q25 and MiXCR, keeping in-frame beta chains. Merged by CDR3 protein, the rows form single entries marked with the most common genes and DNA. TCRdb assigned the V and J calls; the authors' analysis was not used. For this sample there are approximately 15,000 distinct CDR3 sequences; 60% appear just once. The top ten hold about 8.3% of the sample.

The CDR3 runs 12 residues from the cysteine to the phenylalanine. The sequence is cut down to CDR3 DNA, 36 bases in frame from base 1. Trimming removed 4 bases from V and 4 bases from J, leaving 11 bases between the germline ends. Per the germline V gene, SQVTM is the CDR1 and ANQGSEA is the CDR2. The sequence joins TRBV29-1 to TRBJ2-7; matching of 7 bases hints at TRBD2 as the D gene. This TCR was recovered from a human donor with advanced metastatic prostate, ovarian, gallbladder or colorectal cancer (not recorded which). This table probably holds off-target reads from a library built for another chain. The sequenced DNA: TGCAGCGTTGGAGGGGGGGAGTACGAGCAGTACTTC. This gives the protein CSVGGGEYEQYF.